Sequencing of this T cell receptor beta chain was carried out in a study of shared clonotypes between healthy human individuals. Whole-study context: Three plates each covered CD4 naive and memory; CD8 naive two, CD8 memory one. General study points: For naive CD4 cells, around 5.1% of clonotypes were shared across a handful of donors. How much donors shared clonotypes was expected to be affected by sequencing depth. As a rule, naive subsets had a larger estimated richness than memory subsets.

Only in-frame clones appear in the TCRdb table, and some are missing; sequencing was by immunoSEQ multiplex PCR. The data show 1,400,000 or so clones, roughly 98.5% seen once. Germline V gene data show CDR1 as SGHAT and CDR2 as FQNNGV. There are 15 residues in the CDR3. The V and J ends lost 2 bases and 9 bases, in that order; junction bases with no gene match: 7. Points on this clone: Its specificity is unknown.

This chain uses TRBV11-2 with TRBJ2-1, with 10 bases matching TRBD2. The TCR originated in a man younger than 40 in good health. Sequenced sample: naive CD4+ T cells sorted from blood. The subset was: CD45RA+ positively selected. This CDR3 is CASSLLASGSGEQFF. Written as DNA, the CDR3 is TGTGCCAGCAGCTTACTGGCTAGCGGGAGTGGTGAGCAGTTCTTC. The full variable domain, completed using reference TRBV11-2 and TRBJ2-1, is EAGVAQSPRYKIIEKRQSVAFWCNPISGHATLYWYQQILGQGPKLLIQFQNNGVVDDSQLPKDRFSAERLKGVDSTLKIQPAKLEDSAVYLCASSLLASGSGEQFFGPGTRLTVL.